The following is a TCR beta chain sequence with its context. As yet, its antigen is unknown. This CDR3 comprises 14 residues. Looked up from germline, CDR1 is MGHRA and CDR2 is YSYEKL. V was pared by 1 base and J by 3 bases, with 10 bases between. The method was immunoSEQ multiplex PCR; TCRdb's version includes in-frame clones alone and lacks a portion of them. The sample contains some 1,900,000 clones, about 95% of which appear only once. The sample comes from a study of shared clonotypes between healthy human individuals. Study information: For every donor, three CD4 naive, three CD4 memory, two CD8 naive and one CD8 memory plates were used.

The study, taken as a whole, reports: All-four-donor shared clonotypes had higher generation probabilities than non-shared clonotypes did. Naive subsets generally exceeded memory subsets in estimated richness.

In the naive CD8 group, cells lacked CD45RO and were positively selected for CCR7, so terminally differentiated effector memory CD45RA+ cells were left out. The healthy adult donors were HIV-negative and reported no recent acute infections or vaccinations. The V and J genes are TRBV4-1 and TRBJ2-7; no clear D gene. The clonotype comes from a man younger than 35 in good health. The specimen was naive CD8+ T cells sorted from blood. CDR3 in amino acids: CASSQGVVLYEQYF. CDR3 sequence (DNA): TGCGCCAGCAGCCAAGGGGTGGTACTCTACGAGCAGTACTTC.